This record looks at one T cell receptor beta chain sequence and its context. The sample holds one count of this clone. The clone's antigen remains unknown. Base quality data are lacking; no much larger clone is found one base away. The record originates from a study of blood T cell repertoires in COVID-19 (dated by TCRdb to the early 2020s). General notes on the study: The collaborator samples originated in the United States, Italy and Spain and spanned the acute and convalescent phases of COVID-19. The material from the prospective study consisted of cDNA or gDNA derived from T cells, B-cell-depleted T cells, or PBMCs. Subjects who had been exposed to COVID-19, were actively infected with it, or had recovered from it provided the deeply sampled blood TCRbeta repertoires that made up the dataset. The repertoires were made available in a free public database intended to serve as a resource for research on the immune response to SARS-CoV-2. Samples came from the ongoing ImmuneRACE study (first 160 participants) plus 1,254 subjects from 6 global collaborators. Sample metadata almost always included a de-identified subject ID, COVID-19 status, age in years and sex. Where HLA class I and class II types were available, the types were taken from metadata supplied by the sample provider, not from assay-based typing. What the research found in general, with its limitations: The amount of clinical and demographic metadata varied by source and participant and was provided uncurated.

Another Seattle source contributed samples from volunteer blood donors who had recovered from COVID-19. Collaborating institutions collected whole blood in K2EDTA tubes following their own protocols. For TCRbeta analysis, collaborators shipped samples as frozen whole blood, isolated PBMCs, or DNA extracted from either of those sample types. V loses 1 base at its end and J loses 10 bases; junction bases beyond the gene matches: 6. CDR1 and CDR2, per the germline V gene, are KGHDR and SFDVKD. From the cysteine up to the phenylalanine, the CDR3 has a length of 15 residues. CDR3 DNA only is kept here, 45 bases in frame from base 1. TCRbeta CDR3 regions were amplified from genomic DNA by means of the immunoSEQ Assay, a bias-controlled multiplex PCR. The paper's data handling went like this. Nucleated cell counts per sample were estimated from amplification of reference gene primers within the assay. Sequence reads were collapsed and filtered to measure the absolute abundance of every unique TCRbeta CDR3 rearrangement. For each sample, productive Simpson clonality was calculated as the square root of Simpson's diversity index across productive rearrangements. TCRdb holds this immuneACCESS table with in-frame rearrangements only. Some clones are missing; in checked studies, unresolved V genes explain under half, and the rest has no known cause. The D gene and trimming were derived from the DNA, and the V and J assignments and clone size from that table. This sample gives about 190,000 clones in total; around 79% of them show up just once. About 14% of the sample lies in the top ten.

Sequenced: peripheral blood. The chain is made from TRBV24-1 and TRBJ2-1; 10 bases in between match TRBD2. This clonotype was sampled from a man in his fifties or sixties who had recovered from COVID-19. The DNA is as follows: TGTGCCACCAGTGATTTCCAGCGGGAGGGTGAGGAGCAGTTCTTC. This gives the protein CATSDFQREGEEQFF.